This passage covers 28 T cell receptor beta chains from one sample sequenced in a study of post-analysis software for immune sequencing data. Notes on the study in general: Patients had higher frequencies than controls of roughly 5 TRBV segments, including TRBV5-6, TRBV5-1 and TRBV20-1.

Antigen specificity for these receptors is unknown. Unique molecular identifiers were carried by the TCR beta cDNA libraries. TCRdb redid the calling of the PCR reads with MiXCR, one entry per CDR3 protein. The sample contains roughly 580,000 distinct CDR3 sequences, roughly two fifths of which appear only once. Material for sequencing was blood. The receptors shown here come from a girl aged 10 to 17 with multiple sclerosis.

This chain joins TRBV7-9 and TRBJ2-7, with D tentatively TRBD1 (6 bases). The CDR3 spans 13 residues. CDR1 is SEHNR, CDR2 FQNEAQ, per germline (reference sequence). Trimming pared 1 base from V and 6 bases from J, leaving 10 bases between. The CDR3 DNA sequence: TGTGCCAGCAGCTTAGACAGGGCTGGCGAGCAGTACTTC. Translating it yields CASSLDRAGEQYF.

This rearrangement joins TRBV4-1 to TRBJ2-7; 11 positions agree with TRBD2. The CDR3 is made up of 16 amino acids. Germline loops: CDR1 MGHRA, CDR2 YSYEKL. J was trimmed by 4 bases and V by 1 base; bases with no gene match: 6. CDR3 sequence reads: CASSQGPGLAEYEQYF. The CDR3 nucleotides are TGCGCCAGCAGCCAAGGGCCGGGACTAGCGGAATACGAGCAGTACTTC.

This clonotype was seen a handful of times. V usage is TRBV12-3 or TRBV12-4 and J usage is TRBJ1-5; the D is unclear. The CDR3 has 12 residues. Between the trimmed V and J ends, which lost 6 bases and 7 bases, there was a span of 10 bases. DNA of the CDR3: TGTGCCAGCAGAGTGGATGGGCAGCCCCAGCATTTT. It translates to CASRVDGQPQHF.

The rearrangement uses TRBV12-3 or TRBV12-4 and TRBJ2-1; 11 nucleotides line up with TRBD2. The CDR3 is made up of 15 amino acids. V dropped 8 bases and J dropped 2; count of bases not matched to a gene: 5. CDR3 protein: CASCLGLAAYNEQFF. CDR3 DNA sequence: TGTGCCAGCTGCTTGGGACTAGCGGCCTACAATGAGCAGTTCTTC.

The gene calls are TRBV12-3 or TRBV12-4 and TRBJ2-4, with a tentative D call TRBD2 (5 bases). The germline V and J ends were trimmed by 5 bases and 13 bases, with 18 bases remaining between them. The CDR3 consists of 13 residues. For the CDR3, the DNA is TGTGCCAGCAGTCTAGGGAGTCCTGGGGAGCAGTACTTC. Protein product: CASSLGSPGEQYF.

This clonotype has just a few counts. This sequence joins TRBV13 and TRBJ1-2; possible D gene TRBD1, 5 bases. CDR1 and CDR2 from the germline V gene are PRHDT and FYEKMQ (reference sequence). The CDR3 contains 14 residues. V was clipped by 2 bases and J by 1 base, with 8 bases between them. DNA of the CDR3: TGTGCCAGCAGCTTATGGCAGGGTAACTATGGCTACACCTTC. Translated, it gives CASSLWQGNYGYTF.

The chain recombines TRBV28 with TRBJ2-1; perhaps D is TRBD1 or TRBD2 (6 bases each). Germline-derived CDR1 and CDR2 are MDHEN and SYDVKM. CDR3 size: 15 residues. Trimming removed 6 bases from V and 5 bases from J, with 17 bases in between. The CDR3 bases are TGTGCCAGCAGCCCTAGGGGGACTGACAACAATGAGCAGTTCTTC. Its translation is CASSPRGTDNNEQFF.

This chain joins TRBV7-9 and TRBJ2-7, with 8 bases fitting TRBD2. The germline CDR1 and CDR2 sequences are SEHNR and FQNEAQ (reference sequence). This CDR3 comprises 15 residues. V shed 4 bases and J 0 bases; nucleotides not matched to a gene: 5. The CDR3 here is CASSSGGEGSYEQYF. The CDR3 DNA sequence: TGTGCCAGCAGCTCGGGGGGGGAAGGCTCCTACGAGCAGTACTTC.

CDR3: CASSPGTTASYEQYF. The CDR3 nucleotides read TGTGCCAGCAGTCCCGGGACAACTGCCTCCTACGAGCAGTACTTC. The chain joins TRBV12-3 or TRBV12-4 to TRBJ2-7, with TRBD1 as a possible D gene (6 bases). The germline V and J ends were trimmed by 5 bases and 0 bases, with 14 bases remaining between them. The CDR3 covers 15 residues.

The rearrangement links TRBV7-9 to TRBJ2-6; unclear D gene. This CDR3 contains 15 residues. The V and J ends lost 5 bases and 4 bases respectively, with 12 bases between them. Germline V gives CDR1 SEHNR, CDR2 FQNEAQ (reference sequence). Written as DNA, the CDR3 is TGTGCCAGCAGCCCGGCCCCCGAAGGGGCCAACGTCCTGACTTTC. Amino acid sequence: CASSPAPEGANVLTF. The full variable domain, completed using reference TRBV7-9 and TRBJ2-6, is DTGVSQNPRHKITKRGQNVTFRCDPISEHNRLYWYRQTLGQGPEFLTYFQNEAQLEKSRLLSDRFSAERPKGSFSTLEIQRTEQGDSAMYLCASSPAPEGANVLTFGAGSRLTVL.

The chain uses TRBV4-2 and TRBJ2-5, with 9 positions matching TRBD2. CDR3 length: 16 amino acids. Germline values: CDR1 LGHNA, CDR2 YNFKEQ. V lost 1 base and J lost 7; bases outside the gene matches: 10. CDR3 nucleotide sequence: TGTGCCAGCAGCCAAGGGAGAGCTAGCGGGGCCCGGACCCAGTACTTC. Translated: CASSQGRASGARTQYF.

This rearrangement joins TRBV12-3 or TRBV12-4 to TRBJ1-5; no reliable D call. V lost 6 bases and J lost 3, with 15 bases in between. The CDR3 has 15 amino acids. CDR3 amino acids: CASSSGSTVNQPQHF. The CDR3 nucleotides are TGTGCCAGCAGCTCCGGGAGTACGGTCAATCAGCCCCAGCATTTT.

V and J are TRBV6-5 and TRBJ2-5; the D is unclear. Per the germline V gene, CDR1 is MNHEY and CDR2 is SVGAGI. Trimming stripped 2 bases from V and 3 bases from J, with 10 bases between. The CDR3 is 14 amino acids. CDR3 coding DNA: TGTGCCAGCAGTTACAGTCGGAATAAAGAGACCCAGTACTTC. Residues: CASSYSRNKETQYF.

The chain couples TRBV10-3 to TRBJ2-3; no reliable D call. V dropped 3 bases and J dropped 2 bases, with 9 bases sitting between them. The CDR3 is made up of 14 amino acids. Germline loops: CDR1 ENHRY, CDR2 SYGVKD. The CDR3 DNA reads TGTGCCATCAGTGACGTAGTGACCACAGATACGCAGTATTTT. Translation gives CAISDVVTTDTQYF.

This clonotype came up once. This chain links TRBV5-1 with TRBJ2-7, with D perhaps TRBD1 or TRBD2 (5 bases each). The CDR3 length is 16 residues. Trimming took 0 bases from V and 1 from J, leaving 14 bases between them. Germline CDR1 and CDR2: SGHRS and YFSETQ. The CDR3 nucleotides read TGCGCCAGCAGCTTGGCCCCGGGGCCAAATTCCTACGAGCAGTACTTC. Protein product: CASSLAPGPNSYEQYF.

This clonotype has a handful of counts. J is TRBJ2-5 and V is TRBV4-1; no firm D call. Per the germline V gene, CDR1 is MGHRA and CDR2 is YSYEKL. This CDR3 has 16 residues. V was trimmed by 0 bases and J by 5 bases, leaving 16 bases between them. The CDR3 nucleotides read TGCGCCAGCAGCCAAGATCGGGCGGCAATTGGGGAGACCCAGTACTTC. It encodes CASSQDRAAIGETQYF.

As to this clonotype: The junction shows a germline mismatch at one end, possibly a read error. V and J are TRBV27 and TRBJ2-5; D is tentatively TRBD1 or TRBD2 (5 bases each). CDR3 size: 14 residues. Germline V gene lookup returns CDR1 MNHEY and CDR2 SMNVEV (reference sequence). CDR3 DNA sequence: TGTGCCGGCAGAGGGGTGGGGATCAGGGAGACCCAGTACTTC. Translating it yields CAGRGVGIRETQYF.

The chain combines TRBV2 with TRBJ1-2; possibly TRBD1 for D (6 bases). Trimming took 8 bases from V and 4 from J, leaving 14 bases between them. The CDR3 consists of 13 residues. Germline loops: CDR1 SNHLY, CDR2 FYNNEI. Written as DNA, the CDR3 is TGTGCCAGCCCTGCAGGGGAGAGCTATGGCTACACCTTC. Residues: CASPAGESYGYTF.

The V gene is TRBV20-1, the J gene TRBJ2-3, with D unclear. Germline CDR1 DFQATT, CDR2 SNEGSKA (reference sequence). The CDR3 is made up of 13 amino acids. The V gene lost 0 bases and the J gene lost 6 bases, with 10 bases spanning the gap. DNA for the CDR3: TGCAGTGCTAGAGAGGTTAGCCCCGATACGCAGTATTTT. Encoded protein: CSAREVSPDTQYF.

This chain links TRBV12-3 or TRBV12-4 with TRBJ2-1; the D call may be TRBD1 or TRBD2 (5 bases each). The V and J ends lost 3 bases and 6 bases respectively, with 12 bases between them. The CDR3 is 14 amino acids. The CDR3: CASSFRDGLNEQFF. The CDR3 DNA reads TGTGCCAGCAGTTTTAGGGACGGACTCAATGAGCAGTTCTTC.

This clonotype was counted a few times. This sequence joins TRBV20-1 and TRBJ2-1, with D hard to call. Trimming cost V 0 bases and J 6 bases, with 15 bases left between them. The CDR3 totals 15 residues. Germline lookup yields CDR1 DFQATT and CDR2 SNEGSKA (reference sequence). The CDR3 region is CSARDQNPGGNEQFF. The CDR3 DNA reads TGCAGTGCTAGAGATCAGAACCCCGGTGGCAATGAGCAGTTCTTC.

This clonotype was detected a few times. V usage is TRBV11-2 and J usage is TRBJ2-1; 7 positions match TRBD2. This CDR3 has 16 residues. The germline V gene has CDR1 SGHAT and CDR2 FQNNGV. V was pared by 1 base and J by 7 bases, with 10 bases of the junction left unmatched. Here the CDR3 DNA reads TGTGCCAGCAGCTTAGGGGGGAGGGGTCGGGGAAATGAGCAGTTCTTC. This translates into CASSLGGRGRGNEQFF. Filled out from reference TRBV11-2 and TRBJ2-1, the complete variable domain reads EAGVAQSPRYKIIEKRQSVAFWCNPISGHATLYWYQQILGQGPKLLIQFQNNGVVDDSQLPKDRFSAERLKGVDSTLKIQPAKLEDSAVYLCASSLGGRGRGNEQFFGPGTRLTVL.

V and J are TRBV7-9 and TRBJ2-7; 7 nucleotides line up with TRBD2. Trimming cost V 6 bases and J 4 bases; bases outside gene matches: 15. The CDR3 runs to 16 residues. Germline CDR1 reads SEHNR; CDR2 reads FQNEAQ (reference sequence). CDR3 amino acids: CASRPLEAGDGYEQYF. As DNA, the CDR3 is TGTGCCAGCAGACCCCTGGAGGCGGGGGATGGGTACGAGCAGTACTTC. Drawing the rest from reference TRBV7-9 and TRBJ2-7, the complete variable domain is DTGVSQNPRHKITKRGQNVTFRCDPISEHNRLYWYRQTLGQGPEFLTYFQNEAQLEKSRLLSDRFSAERPKGSFSTLEIQRTEQGDSAMYLCASRPLEAGDGYEQYFGPGTRLTVT.

The J gene is TRBJ2-3, the V gene TRBV5-1; unclear D gene. The CDR3 spans 13 residues. Germline-derived CDR1 and CDR2 are SGHRS and YFSETQ. V was trimmed by 3 bases and J by 4 bases, leaving 9 bases between them. CDR3 amino acids: CASSSHPPDTQYF. Written as DNA, the CDR3 is TGCGCCAGCAGCTCCCACCCTCCAGATACGCAGTATTTT.

In its sample, this clonotype was seen a few times. The V gene is TRBV10-3, the J gene TRBJ2-5; TRBD1 agrees at 8 bases. This CDR3 has 14 residues. V was pared by 3 bases and J by 5 bases, with 5 bases of the junction left unmatched. CDR1 is ENHRY, CDR2 SYGVKD, per germline. The CDR3 DNA sequence: TGTGCCATCAGTGAATCACAGGGGGTGGAGACCCAGTACTTC. Translated, it gives CAISESQGVETQYF.

This chain uses TRBV20-1 with TRBJ2-5; the D gene is possibly TRBD2 (6 bases). Germline V lookup: CDR1 DFQATT, CDR2 SNEGSKA (reference sequence). V shed 3 bases and J shed 10 bases, with 15 bases lying between them. This CDR3 is built from 12 residues. The CDR3 reads CSASSPGEVQYF. The CDR3 nucleotides are TGCAGTGCTAGTTCCCCGGGGGAGGTCCAGTACTTC.

This clonotype has more than one count but fewer than ten. V usage is TRBV5-1 and J usage is TRBJ2-3; D is uncertain. The CDR3 is 15 residues long. From germline, CDR1 is SGHRS and CDR2 YFSETQ. Trimming took off 1 base at V and 1 base at J, with 10 bases between the two ends. The CDR3 loop reads CASSLKNGGTDTQYF. The CDR3 DNA reads as TGCGCCAGCAGCTTGAAGAACGGAGGCACAGATACGCAGTATTTT.

V usage is TRBV12-3 or TRBV12-4 and J usage is TRBJ2-7; 9 nucleotides align to TRBD1. J lost 0 bases, V lost 6 bases, and 6 bases had no gene match. This CDR3 comprises 15 residues. Written as DNA, the CDR3 is TGTGCCAGCAGGGTCAACAGGGGGCGCTCCTACGAGCAGTACTTC. Protein: CASRVNRGRSYEQYF.